Presented here are 15 T cell receptor beta chains from one specimen sequenced in a study of shared clonotypes between healthy human individuals. Terminally differentiated effector memory CD45RA+ cells were excluded from the naive CD8 cells, which were CD45RO-negative and positively selected for CCR7. Method: immunoSEQ multiplex PCR; TCRdb's copy keeps in-frame clones and lacks some. This sample yields roughly 2,000,000 clones, of which around 93% are seen a single time; 1.5% to 2% belongs to the top ten. What was sequenced was naive CD8+ T cells from PBMCs. The receptor source for this set is a young man in good health. Some clones in this sample may be carry-over from other donors' samples.

This chain connects TRBV7-9 to TRBJ1-2; 8 nucleotides match TRBD1. Germline values: CDR1 SEHNR, CDR2 FQNEAQ (reference sequence). The V and J ends lost 5 bases and 1 base, in that order; junction bases with no gene match: 15. The CDR3 covers 18 residues. Written as DNA, the CDR3 is TGTGCCAGCAGCCCAACAAAAGGGCCAGGACAGGGTAACTATGGCTACACCTTC. Translated: CASSPTKGPGQGNYGYTF.

The chain couples TRBV7-6 to TRBJ2-6; maybe TRBD1 (7 bases). The length of the CDR3 is 17 residues. Trimming pared 6 bases from V and 2 bases from J, leaving 17 bases between. Germline-derived CDR1 and CDR2 are SGHVS and FNYEAQ. CDR3 DNA sequence: TGTGCCAGCAGACAAGACAGGGAGGTCCCTGGGGCCAACGTCCTGACTTTC. Its protein product is CASRQDREVPGANVLTF.

V and J are TRBV5-1 and TRBJ2-7; D is uncertain. V lost 1 base, J lost 2 bases, and 10 bases lay in between. This CDR3 contains 14 residues. In germline, CDR1 is SGHRS, CDR2 YFSETQ. CDR3 coding DNA: TGCGCCAGCAGCTTGTCGGGTTGGCCCTACGAGCAGTACTTC. It translates to CASSLSGWPYEQYF. Filled out from reference TRBV5-1 and TRBJ2-7, the complete variable domain reads KAGVTQTPRYLIKTRGQQVTLSCSPISGHRSVSWYQQTPGQGLQFLFEYFSETQRNKGNFPGRFSGRQFSNSRSEMNVSTLELGDSALYLCASSLSGWPYEQYFGPGTRLTVT.

The rearrangement uses TRBV11-2 and TRBJ2-1, with D tentatively TRBD1 or TRBD2 (5 bases each). Germline-derived CDR1 and CDR2 are SGHAT and FQNNGV. The CDR3 contains 14 residues. V was pared by 5 bases and J by 5 bases, with 13 bases between. In nucleotides, the CDR3 is TGTGCCAGCAGCATCAGGGAGATCCACAATGAGCAGTTCTTC. Protein: CASSIREIHNEQFF. Using reference TRBV11-2 and TRBJ2-1 for the parts outside the CDR3, the full variable domain is EAGVAQSPRYKIIEKRQSVAFWCNPISGHATLYWYQQILGQGPKLLIQFQNNGVVDDSQLPKDRFSAERLKGVDSTLKIQPAKLEDSAVYLCASSIREIHNEQFFGPGTRLTVL.

J is TRBJ2-3 and V is TRBV9, with D uncertain. This CDR3 spans 14 amino acids. CDR1 is SGDLS, CDR2 YYNGEE, per germline. V was cut by 6 bases and J by 1 base, with 12 bases left in between. CDR3 amino acids: CASNSGRGTDTQYF. The CDR3 DNA reads TGTGCCAGCAACTCCGGTCGCGGCACAGATACGCAGTATTTT.

V usage is TRBV7-9 and J usage is TRBJ2-3; TRBD2 matches 11 bases. V was clipped by 5 bases and J by 4 bases; unmatched bases: 8. There are 16 residues in the CDR3. Germline values: CDR1 SEHNR, CDR2 FQNEAQ (reference sequence). The CDR3 coding sequence is TGTGCCAGCAGCCCAAGACTAGCGGGAATCGCAGATACGCAGTATTTT. It encodes CASSPRLAGIADTQYF.

V is TRBV11-2 and J is TRBJ2-3; D may correspond to TRBD1 or TRBD2 (5 bases each). CDR3 length equals 15 residues. CDR1 and CDR2 (germline): SGHAT, FQNNGV. V dropped 1 base and J dropped 3 bases, with 11 bases sitting between them. The CDR3 region has the DNA TGTGCCAGCAGCTTAGGTGGGGACCGTACAGATACGCAGTATTTT. Translating gives CASSLGGDRTDTQYF. The full variable domain, in which reference TRBV11-2 and TRBJ2-3 provide the parts outside the CDR3, is EAGVAQSPRYKIIEKRQSVAFWCNPISGHATLYWYQQILGQGPKLLIQFQNNGVVDDSQLPKDRFSAERLKGVDSTLKIQPAKLEDSAVYLCASSLGGDRTDTQYFGPGTRLTVL.

The chain combines TRBV5-6 with TRBJ1-1, with 8 bases that match TRBD1. This CDR3 contains 19 residues. The junction had 14 bases not matched to a gene; V was cut back by 1 base and J by 0 bases. Germline lookup yields CDR1 SGHDT and CDR2 YYEEEE. The CDR3 loop is CASSLSPYRGSMLNTEAFF. CDR3 bases: TGTGCCAGCAGCTTGTCACCGTACAGGGGGAGCATGCTGAACACTGAAGCTTTCTTT. The full variable domain, with the rest looked up from reference TRBV5-6 and TRBJ1-1, is DAGVTQSPTHLIKTRGQQVTLRCSPKSGHDTVSWYQQALGQGPQFIFQYYEEEERQRGNFPDRFSGHQFPNYSSELNVNALLLGDSALYLCASSLSPYRGSMLNTEAFFGQGTRLTVV.

J is TRBJ2-1 and V is TRBV27; no reliable D call. From germline, CDR1 is MNHEY and CDR2 SMNVEV (reference sequence). V was shortened by 8 bases and J by 4 bases, with 12 bases between the two germline ends. This CDR3 region has 13 residues. The CDR3 DNA reads as TGTGCCAGCCGATTCTTCGGGTACAATGAGCAGTTCTTC. It is translated as CASRFFGYNEQFF.

CDR3: CASSYSISGQKNIQYF. DNA of the CDR3: TGTGCCAGCAGTTACTCGATATCGGGACAGAAAAACATTCAGTACTTC. J is TRBJ2-4 and V is TRBV6-5, with 7 positions matching TRBD1. With V trimmed by 0 bases and J by 4 bases, 6 bases remained unmatched. CDR3 length equals 16 residues. In germline, CDR1 is MNHEY, CDR2 SVGAGI.

The chain carries TRBV25-1 and TRBJ2-3; D is unclear. The germline V gene has CDR1 MGHDK and CDR2 SYGVNS. V was pared by 4 bases and J by 2 bases, with 13 bases between. This CDR3 is built from 15 residues. The CDR3 loop reads CASSGAGRYTDTQYF. The CDR3 DNA reads TGTGCCAGCAGTGGGGCCGGCCGTTACACAGATACGCAGTATTTT.

This clone appeared a single time. The chain carries TRBV28 and TRBJ1-1; TRBD1 matches 8 bases. From germline, CDR1 is MDHEN and CDR2 SYDVKM. Germline trimming cut 3 bases from V and 2 bases from J; bases unmatched to any gene: 17. The CDR3 extends over 19 amino acids. CDR3 sequence reads: CASSLPYSWAGGLNTEAFF. Here the CDR3 DNA reads TGTGCCAGCAGTTTGCCTTATTCTTGGGCAGGGGGCTTAAACACTGAAGCTTTCTTT. Using reference TRBV28 and TRBJ1-1 for the parts outside the CDR3, the full variable domain is DVKVTQSSRYLVKRTGEKVFLECVQDMDHENMFWYRQDPGLGLRLIYFSYDVKMKEKGDIPEGYSVSREKKERFSLILESASTNQTSMYLCASSLPYSWAGGLNTEAFFGQGTRLTVV.

In its sample, this clone was seen once. The chain employs TRBV10-3 and TRBJ2-7, with D unclear. Germline V gene sequence: CDR1 ENHRY, CDR2 SYGVKD. The V and J ends lost 0 bases and 3 bases respectively, with 9 bases between them. The CDR3 is 14 residues long. The CDR3 spells CAISESLRGYEQYF. Written as DNA, the CDR3 is TGTGCCATCAGTGAGTCTTTGCGCGGCTACGAGCAGTACTTC.

The CDR3 DNA reads as TGTGCCAGCAGTCCGACCGTCGGGAGAAGTAATACGCAGTATTTT. Translating it yields CASSPTVGRSNTQYF. J is TRBJ2-3 and V is TRBV28; weak D call: TRBD2 (6 bases). Trimming cost V 5 bases and J 7 bases, with 19 bases left between them. The CDR3 runs to 15 residues. Germline V gene lookup returns CDR1 MDHEN and CDR2 SYDVKM.

This sequence joins TRBV4-2 and TRBJ2-7; 8 bases are a match to TRBD1. CDR3 length: 15 residues. The V gene's germline CDR1 is LGHNA and CDR2 YNFKEQ. V shed 3 bases, J shed 9 bases, and the junction held 13 bases outside the gene matches. The CDR3 sequence is CASSQSTGGALGQYF. CDR3 bases: TGTGCCAGCAGCCAGTCCACAGGGGGTGCTTTAGGGCAGTACTTC.